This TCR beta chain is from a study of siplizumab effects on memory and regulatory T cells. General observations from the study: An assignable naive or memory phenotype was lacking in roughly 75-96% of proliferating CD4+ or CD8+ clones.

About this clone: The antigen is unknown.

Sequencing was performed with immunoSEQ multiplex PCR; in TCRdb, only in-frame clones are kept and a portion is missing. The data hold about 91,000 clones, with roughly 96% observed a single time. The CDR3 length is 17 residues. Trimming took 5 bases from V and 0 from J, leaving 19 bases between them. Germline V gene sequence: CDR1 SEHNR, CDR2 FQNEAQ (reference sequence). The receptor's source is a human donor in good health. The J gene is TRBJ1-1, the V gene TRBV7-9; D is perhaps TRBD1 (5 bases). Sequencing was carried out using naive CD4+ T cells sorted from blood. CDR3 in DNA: TGTGCCAGCAGCCGACCCGACTCCAGGGAGGTGAACACTGAAGCTTTCTTT. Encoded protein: CASSRPDSREVNTEAFF.